The 29 T cell receptor beta chains presented below share a single source sample, sequenced in a study of neurological immune-mediated disorders. TCRdb ran MiXCR on the 5' RACE reads and lists one entry per CDR3 protein. The top ten hold 1% to 1.5% of the sample, which has about 120,000 distinct CDR3 sequences, 3.2% seen once. The sequenced material came from PBMCs. All receptors come from a woman under 40 with multiple sclerosis.

This clonotype showed up many times. The J gene is TRBJ2-7, the V gene TRBV5-1; 8 bases match TRBD2. The CDR3 is made up of 14 amino acids. CDR1 and CDR2 (germline): SGHRS, YFSETQ. Losses at the gene ends were 5 bases for V and 4 bases for J; bases not matched to a gene: 8. CDR3 sequence reads: CASSPGGDSYEQYF. The CDR3 DNA reads TGCGCCAGCAGTCCGGGGGGGGACTCTTACGAGCAGTACTTC.

This clonotype was seen many times. The rearrangement links TRBV30 to TRBJ2-3; a weak D match, TRBD2 (5 bases). There are 13 residues in the CDR3. Deletions cut 5 bases from V and 6 bases from J, with 15 bases between. Germline assignment: CDR1 GTSNPN and CDR2 SVGIG (reference sequence). CDR3 DNA: TGTGCCTGGTCCCAAAGGGAGATGGATACGCAGTATTTT. As protein: CAWSQREMDTQYF.

This clonotype was seen many times. The chain couples TRBV12-3 or TRBV12-4 to TRBJ1-2, with a tentative D call TRBD1 (6 bases). CDR3 length equals 14 residues. Trimming removed 3 bases from V and 5 bases from J, with 13 bases in between. CDR3 protein: CASSLVRGFYGYTF. The CDR3 DNA follows: TGTGCCAGCAGTTTGGTCAGGGGATTTTATGGCTACACCTTC.

In its sample, this clonotype was seen many times. This chain uses TRBV7-9 with TRBJ1-2; 7 bases are shared with TRBD1. V was clipped by 5 bases and J by 6 bases; unmatched bases: 9. Germline V gene lookup returns CDR1 SEHNR and CDR2 FQNEAQ (reference sequence). This CDR3 has 14 amino acids. The CDR3 region is CASSPRIGTDGYTF. The CDR3 DNA reads as TGTGCCAGCAGCCCTCGCATAGGGACAGATGGCTACACCTTC.

There are many counts of this clonotype. The chain uses TRBV5-5 and TRBJ2-5; D is unresolved. Trimming pared 0 bases from V and 4 bases from J, leaving 10 bases between. Germline V gene data show CDR1 as SGHKS and CDR2 as YYEKEE (reference sequence). This CDR3 comprises 14 residues. The CDR3 spells CASSLGGFGETQYF. The CDR3 DNA reads TGTGCCAGCAGCTTGGGGGGTTTTGGAGAGACCCAGTACTTC.

The table lists this clonotype with many counts. The chain recombines TRBV27 with TRBJ2-2, with no clear D. The germline CDR1 and CDR2 sequences are MNHEY and SMNVEV (reference sequence). The CDR3 length is 14 residues. Trimming removed 8 bases at V and 6 bases at J, with 16 bases between. CDR3 nucleotides: TGTGCCAGCCAACCTGCGGTTAGGGCCGGGGAGCTGTTTTTT. The encoded protein is CASQPAVRAGELFF.

This clonotype was detected ten times or more. The chain combines TRBV7-6 with TRBJ2-7, with 12 bases aligning to TRBD2. Germline trimming cut 3 bases from V and 9 bases from J; bases unmatched to any gene: 6. CDR3 length equals 14 residues. Germline assignment: CDR1 SGHVS and CDR2 FNYEAQ. CDR3 region: CASSFGTSGLGQYF. CDR3 in DNA: TGTGCCAGCAGCTTTGGGACTAGCGGGTTGGGGCAGTACTTC.

This clonotype was counted at least ten times. The genes are TRBV5-6 and TRBJ2-5; 7 nucleotides align to TRBD2. J lost 5 bases, V lost 4 bases, and 8 bases had no gene match. There are 14 residues in the CDR3. Looked up from germline, CDR1 is SGHDT and CDR2 is YYEEEE. Here the CDR3 DNA reads TGTGCCAGCAGCGGGACCGGGGAGGGGGAGACCCAGTACTTC. The encoded protein is CASSGTGEGETQYF.

This clonotype was seen many times. The V and J genes are TRBV12-3 or TRBV12-4 and TRBJ1-1; D remains unclear. CDR3 length equals 12 residues. V was pared by 3 bases and J by 1 base, with 3 bases between. For the CDR3, the DNA is TGTGCCAGCAGTTTTCAGAACACTGAAGCTTTCTTT. Its protein is CASSFQNTEAFF.

Details on this clonotype: A read error may be the cause here, since a much bigger clone is one base away. V usage is TRBV5-6 and J usage is TRBJ2-3, with a weak D call TRBD2 (5 bases). Germline V CDR1 and CDR2: SGHDT, YYEEEE. The CDR3 totals 13 residues. V dropped 2 bases and J dropped 7 bases, with 11 bases sitting between them. CDR3 sequence: CASSFSPGNTQYF. The CDR3 DNA is TGTGCCAGCAGCTTCTCTCCGGGGAATACGCAGTATTTT.

This clonotype showed up many times. This chain joins TRBV7-6 and TRBJ1-1; a possible D gene is TRBD1 (5 bases). Germline CDR1 and CDR2: SGHVS and FNYEAQ. V was trimmed by 5 bases and J by 2 bases, leaving 12 bases between them. This CDR3 comprises 14 residues. For the CDR3, the DNA is TGTGCCAGCAGCCCGTTCGGGGGAAACACTGAAGCTTTCTTT. Amino acids: CASSPFGGNTEAFF.

The rearrangement joins TRBV2 to TRBJ1-2; 7 bases line up with TRBD1. Looked up from germline, CDR1 is SNHLY and CDR2 is FYNNEI. The CDR3 has 12 amino acids. The CDR3, as DNA: TGTGCAGGGGGCGGGGATTTCTATGGCTACACCTTC. Residues: CAGGGDFYGYTF.

This rearrangement joins TRBV4-3 to TRBJ2-5, with D unclear. The germline V gene has CDR1 LGHNA and CDR2 YSLEER. Trimming removed 0 bases from V and 4 bases from J, with 9 bases in between. The CDR3 spans 14 residues. CDR3 region: CASSQEFGLETQYF. The CDR3 DNA sequence: TGCGCCAGCAGCCAAGAATTCGGGTTAGAGACCCAGTACTTC.

This clonotype was seen repeatedly, ten times or more. The chain is built from TRBV12-5 and TRBJ2-7; D remains unclear. This CDR3 is built from 18 residues. The V end was cut by 0 bases, the J end by 4 bases, with 22 bases between. Germline values: CDR1 LGHNT, CDR2 FRNRAP. The CDR3 sequence is CASGLVLLPSFGVYEQYF. CDR3 sequence (DNA): TGTGCTAGTGGTTTGGTATTGCTCCCCTCGTTTGGGGTATACGAGCAGTACTTC.

This clonotype was counted many times. V is TRBV7-9 and J is TRBJ1-1, with 7 bases matching TRBD1. Trimming at V came to 5 bases and at J to 4 bases, leaving 10 bases not matched to a gene. CDR1 SEHNR and CDR2 FQNEAQ come from the germline V gene (reference sequence). CDR3 size: 15 residues. This chain's CDR3 is CASSTPTGAGTEAFF. In nucleotides, the CDR3 is TGTGCCAGCAGCACTCCTACAGGGGCGGGCACTGAAGCTTTCTTT.

This clonotype was detected ten times or more. The genes are TRBV20-1 and TRBJ2-3, with D perhaps matching TRBD2 (5 bases). V lost 6 bases, J lost 4 bases, and 26 bases lay in between. Looked up from germline, CDR1 is DFQATT and CDR2 is SNEGSKA (reference sequence). The CDR3 totals 17 residues. The CDR3 protein is CSATPAYTGKRPDTQYF. In DNA form, the CDR3 reads TGCAGTGCCACCCCAGCCTACACCGGGAAACGGCCAGATACGCAGTATTTT.

In this sample, this clonotype turned up many times. The V call is TRBV20-1, the J call TRBJ2-3; D remains ambiguous. Trimming shortened V by 3 bases and J by 0 bases, and 10 bases separated the two germline ends. This CDR3 has 14 amino acids. Germline CDR1 and CDR2: DFQATT and SNEGSKA (reference sequence). This CDR3 reads CSARDPISTDTQYF. CDR3 DNA sequence: TGCAGTGCTAGGGATCCGATCAGCACAGATACGCAGTATTTT.

This clonotype was picked up many times. The chain has TRBV12-3 or TRBV12-4 and TRBJ1-2; TRBD1 might be the D (5 bases). The CDR3 totals 16 residues. The V gene lost 6 bases and the J gene lost 3 bases, with 20 bases spanning the gap. CDR3 protein: CASRDRLGQGDYGYTF. As DNA, the CDR3 is TGTGCCAGCAGGGATCGGTTGGGGCAGGGCGACTATGGCTACACCTTC.

This clonotype was seen ten or more times. CDR3 sequence reads: CASSPTHVQFF. CDR3 DNA sequence: TGTGCCAGCAGCCCCACTCATGTCCAGTTCTTC. The rearrangement joins TRBV12-3 or TRBV12-4 to TRBJ2-1; D not resolved. V lost 6 bases, J lost 13 bases, and 13 bases lay in between. The CDR3 sequence is 11 residues long.

This clonotype showed up many times. The chain links TRBV4-1 to TRBJ2-7; possibly TRBD1 for D (5 bases). This CDR3 is built from 16 residues. In germline, CDR1 is MGHRA, CDR2 YSYEKL. V was shortened by 0 bases and J by 3 bases, with 15 bases between the two germline ends. CDR3 residues: CASSQDTGLGIYEQYF. The CDR3 DNA follows: TGCGCCAGCAGCCAAGATACAGGTCTGGGCATCTACGAGCAGTACTTC.

This clonotype showed up many times. The rearrangement links TRBV10-3 to TRBJ2-7; either TRBD1 or TRBD2 may supply D (5 bases each). The V gene's germline CDR1 is ENHRY and CDR2 SYGVKD. The CDR3 spans 15 residues. The V end was cut by 0 bases, the J end by 2 bases, with 11 bases between. CDR3: CAISESGEITYEQYF. The CDR3 bases are TGTGCCATCAGTGAGTCGGGGGAAATCACCTACGAGCAGTACTTC.

This clonotype was seen a handful of times. This chain joins TRBV6-5 and TRBJ1-2, with 9 bases fitting TRBD1. CDR3 size: 15 residues. The V and J ends lost 0 bases and 8 bases, in that order; junction bases with no gene match: 7. CDR1 and CDR2 from the germline V gene are MNHEY and SVGAGI. The CDR3 sequence is CASSYSGQGDGGYTF. The DNA of the CDR3 is TGTGCCAGCAGTTACTCGGGACAGGGAGATGGCGGCTACACCTTC.

This clonotype was counted at least ten times. The rearrangement uses TRBV7-2 and TRBJ2-4, with a tentative D call TRBD1 (6 bases). The CDR3 has 17 amino acids. In germline, CDR1 is SGHTA, CDR2 FQGNSA. The germline V and J ends were trimmed by 7 bases and 0 bases, with 19 bases remaining between them. The CDR3: CASTPGQSELAKNIQYF. CDR3 DNA: TGTGCCAGCACCCCAGGACAGTCTGAGTTAGCCAAAAACATTCAGTACTTC.

Concerning this clonotype: It may be a read error: a sequence one base away is much more abundant. The conserved phenylalanine or tryptophan is not found at the CDR3 terminus, so this likely reflects a read error. It is unclear where the CDR3 begins or ends on the DNA, so no DNA is shown, and the CDR3 is as TCRdb lists it. This chain connects TRBV12-3 or TRBV12-4 to TRBJ2-1; the table's D call TRBD1 went unverified against the DNA. Both ends counted, the CDR3 spans 11 residues. The CDR3 region is CASSFSGRPTC.

This clonotype was observed at least ten times. The V and J genes are TRBV20-1 and TRBJ2-1; 9 nucleotides match TRBD2. This CDR3 spans 15 amino acids. The ends lost 2 bases at V and 7 bases at J; junction bases unmatched: 9. In germline, CDR1 is DFQATT, CDR2 SNEGSKA (reference sequence). Here the CDR3 DNA reads TGCAGTGCTAGACCAGCGGGAGGATGGGTAAATGAGCAGTTCTTC. Protein: CSARPAGGWVNEQFF.

This clonotype was observed many times. The chain couples TRBV27 to TRBJ2-3; no firm D call. Germline V CDR1 and CDR2: MNHEY, SMNVEV (reference sequence). V dropped 4 bases and J dropped 2 bases, with 13 bases sitting between them. The length of the CDR3 is 15 residues. The CDR3 spells CASSYGGFYTDTQYF. In nucleotides, the CDR3 is TGTGCCAGCAGTTACGGTGGCTTCTACACAGATACGCAGTATTTT.

This clonotype was detected ten times or more. CDR3 in amino acids: CASRLTGVNTEAFF. The DNA for the CDR3 is TGTGCCAGCAGGTTAACAGGGGTGAACACTGAAGCTTTCTTT. The V gene is TRBV7-2, the J gene TRBJ1-1; the match to TRBD1 covers 7 bases. Looked up from germline, CDR1 is SGHTA and CDR2 is FQGNSA. CDR3 length: 14 amino acids. V lost 6 bases to trimming and J lost 0 bases; unmatched junction nucleotides: 4.

This clonotype showed up many times. V gene TRBV20-1 combines with J gene TRBJ2-5, with 12 bases matching TRBD2. V gave up 5 bases and J gave up 2 bases; unmatched junction bases: 3. Per the germline V gene, CDR1 is DFQATT and CDR2 is SNEGSKA (reference sequence). The CDR3 covers 14 residues. The CDR3 sequence is CSAPLAGGQETQYF. The CDR3 DNA reads as TGCAGTGCTCCCCTAGCGGGAGGGCAAGAGACCCAGTACTTC.

This clonotype has only a few counts. This chain uses TRBV7-9 with TRBJ2-1; perhaps TRBD2 as D (5 bases). Germline V gives CDR1 SEHNR, CDR2 FQNEAQ (reference sequence). This CDR3 has 12 amino acids. Deletions cut 10 bases from V and 4 bases from J, with 11 bases between. CDR3 sequence reads: CATGLAYNEQFF. DNA of the CDR3: TGTGCCACCGGGCTAGCTTACAATGAGCAGTTCTTC.